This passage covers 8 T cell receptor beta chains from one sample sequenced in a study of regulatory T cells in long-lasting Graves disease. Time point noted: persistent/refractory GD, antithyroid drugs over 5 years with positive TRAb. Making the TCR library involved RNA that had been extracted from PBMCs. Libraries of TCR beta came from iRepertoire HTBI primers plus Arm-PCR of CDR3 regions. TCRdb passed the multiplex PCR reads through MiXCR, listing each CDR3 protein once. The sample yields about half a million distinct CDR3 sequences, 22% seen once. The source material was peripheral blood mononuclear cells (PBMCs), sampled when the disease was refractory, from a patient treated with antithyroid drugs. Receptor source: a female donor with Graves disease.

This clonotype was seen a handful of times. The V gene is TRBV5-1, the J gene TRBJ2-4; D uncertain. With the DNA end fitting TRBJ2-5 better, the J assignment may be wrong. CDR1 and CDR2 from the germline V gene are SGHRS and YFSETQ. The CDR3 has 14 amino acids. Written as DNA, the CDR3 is TGCGCCAGCGGTGGTCTAGGCACTCAAGAGACCCAGTACTTC. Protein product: CASGGLGTQETQYF.

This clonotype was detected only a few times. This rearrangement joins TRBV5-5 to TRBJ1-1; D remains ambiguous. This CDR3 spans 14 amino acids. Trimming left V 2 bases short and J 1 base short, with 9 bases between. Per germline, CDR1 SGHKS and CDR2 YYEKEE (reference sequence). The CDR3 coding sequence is TGTGCCAGCAGCTTTCAGCCAGAGAACACTGAAGCTTTCTTT. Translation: CASSFQPENTEAFF.

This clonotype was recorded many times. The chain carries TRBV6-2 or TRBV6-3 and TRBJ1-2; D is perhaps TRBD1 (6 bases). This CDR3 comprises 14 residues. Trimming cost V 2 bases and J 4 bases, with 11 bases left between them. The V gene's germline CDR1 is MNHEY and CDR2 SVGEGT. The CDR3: CASSYRTDLYGYTF. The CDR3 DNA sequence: TGTGCCAGCAGTTACAGGACAGATCTCTATGGCTACACCTTC.

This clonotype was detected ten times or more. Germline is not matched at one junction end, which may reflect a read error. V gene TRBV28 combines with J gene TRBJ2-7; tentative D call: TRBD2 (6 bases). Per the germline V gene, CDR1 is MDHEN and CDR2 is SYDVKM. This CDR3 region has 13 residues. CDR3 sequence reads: CASRLRARDLRNF. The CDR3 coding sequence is TGTGCCAGCAGATTACGAGCTCGGGACTTACGCAACTTC.

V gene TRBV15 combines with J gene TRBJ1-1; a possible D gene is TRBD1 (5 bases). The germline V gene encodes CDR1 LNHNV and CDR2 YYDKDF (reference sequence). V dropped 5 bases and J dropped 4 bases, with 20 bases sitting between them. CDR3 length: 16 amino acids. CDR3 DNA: TGTGCCACCAGCCGCGGACTCGGGGCTGGGAGCACTGAAGCTTTCTTT. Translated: CATSRGLGAGSTEAFF.

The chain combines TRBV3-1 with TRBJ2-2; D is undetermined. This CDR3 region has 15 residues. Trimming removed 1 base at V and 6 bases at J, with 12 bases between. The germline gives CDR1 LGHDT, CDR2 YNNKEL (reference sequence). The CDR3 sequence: CASSQGRFPPGELFF. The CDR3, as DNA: TGTGCCAGCAGCCAAGGCCGATTCCCCCCCGGGGAGCTGTTTTTT. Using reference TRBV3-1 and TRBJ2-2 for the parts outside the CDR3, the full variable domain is DTAVSQTPKYLVTQMGNDKSIKCEQNLGHDTMYWYKQDSKKFLKIMFSYNNKELIINETVPNRFSPKSPDKAHLNLHINSLELGDSAVYFCASSQGRFPPGELFFGEGSRLTVL.

The CDR3 sequence is CASSLLGRLQGYNSPLHF. CDR3 nucleotides: TGTGCCAGCAGTTTACTTGGGAGGCTCCAAGGTTATAATTCACCCCTCCACTTT. This chain connects TRBV28 to TRBJ1-6, with D unclear. The CDR3 totals 18 residues. Germline V gives CDR1 MDHEN, CDR2 SYDVKM. V was cut by 2 bases and J by 4 bases, with 18 bases left in between.

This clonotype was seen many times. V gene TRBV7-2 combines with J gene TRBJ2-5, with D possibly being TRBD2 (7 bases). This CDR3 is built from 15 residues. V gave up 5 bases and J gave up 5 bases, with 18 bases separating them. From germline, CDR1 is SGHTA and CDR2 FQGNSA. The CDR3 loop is CASSPRGGGRETQYF. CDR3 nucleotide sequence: TGTGCCAGCAGCCCCCGGGGAGGGGGGCGGGAGACCCAGTACTTC.